The TCR beta chain described here comes from a study of human T cells and chemical hapten exposure. Stated time point: healthy volunteer bleed at 2 weeks. Unfractionated whole blood was the source from which total RNA was extracted. Unique molecular identifiers were attached to individual cDNA molecules within the library. Authors' data handling: The number of TCRs in each sample had a median of approximately 99,000 and spanned roughly 20,000 to 750,000. MiXCR was run by TCRdb on the RACE reads, yielding one entry per CDR3 protein. TCRdb, not the authors, supplied the V and J calls. The sample includes over 100,000 distinct CDR3 sequences, around 8.2% of them seen just once. The sample holds a few counts of this clonotype. This TCR was recovered from a male donor in good health. Some clones in this sample may be carry-over from other donors' samples. The sample taken for sequencing was whole blood.

DNA for the CDR3: TGCAGTGCTATCAACCTAGCGGGAGAAGGACATGAGCAGTTCTTC. Its protein is CSAINLAGEGHEQFF. The rearrangement uses TRBV20-1 and TRBJ2-1; TRBD2 aligns across 10 bases. Trimming removed 4 bases from V and 8 bases from J; junction bases left unmatched: 11. In germline, CDR1 is DFQATT, CDR2 SNEGSKA (reference sequence). This CDR3 spans 15 amino acids.